One and the same sample provided the 13 T cell receptor beta chains below, sequenced in a study of response to subunit inactivated influenza vaccine. One entry per CDR3 protein, called by TCRdb with MiXCR from the RT-PCR reads. Among around 170,000 distinct CDR3 sequences, about 10% were seen once, and the ten largest hold approximately 39%. Specimen: CD8+ T cells sorted from PBMCs, collected around 25 months after vaccination. The receptors were gathered from a man between 50 and 70 years old who received an inactivated influenza vaccine.

This clonotype was seen ten or more times. V is TRBV7-2 and J is TRBJ2-3; tentatively, D is TRBD2 (6 bases). This CDR3 spans 14 amino acids. The V gene lost 0 bases and the J gene lost 4 bases, with 8 bases spanning the gap. Germline-derived CDR1 and CDR2 are SGHTA and FQGNSA. In nucleotides, the CDR3 is TGTGCCAGCAGCTTAGCCGCTAGCGCAGATACGCAGTATTTT. It yields the protein CASSLAASADTQYF.

This clonotype has more than one count but fewer than ten. V is TRBV6-2 or TRBV6-3 and J is TRBJ2-7; 9 positions match TRBD2. This CDR3 region has 16 residues. CDR1 is MNHEY, CDR2 SVGEGT, per germline. The J segment lost 4 bases and the V segment lost 2 bases, leaving 9 bases of the junction unmatched. CDR3: CASSYPWASGMYEQYF. CDR3 bases: TGTGCCAGCAGTTACCCCTGGGCTAGCGGGATGTACGAGCAGTACTTC.

This clonotype was counted a few times. This chain links TRBV6-2 or TRBV6-3 with TRBJ2-7; 9 nucleotides match TRBD2. The CDR3 runs 16 residues. The V gene's germline CDR1 is MNHEY and CDR2 SVGEGT. Unmatched junction bases numbered 12, after V lost 2 bases and J lost 7 bases. Here the CDR3 reads CASSYRETSGPEEQYF. The CDR3 DNA sequence: TGTGCCAGCAGTTACAGGGAGACTAGCGGCCCCGAGGAGCAGTACTTC.

The table lists this clonotype with a few counts. J is TRBJ1-6 and V is TRBV7-8, with unresolved D. The germline V and J ends were trimmed by 3 bases and 9 bases, with 18 bases remaining between them. The CDR3 totals 16 residues. The germline CDR1 and CDR2 sequences are SGHVS and FQNEAQ. The CDR3, as DNA: TGTGCCAGCAGCTTCCTCGGGGAACTTGGAAGTTCACCCCTCCACTTT. It is translated as CASSFLGELGSSPLHF.

The chain links TRBV7-9 to TRBJ2-4; unclear D gene. The CDR3 has 14 residues. With 5 bases removed from V and 2 bases from J, the gap between germline ends came to 10 bases. Germline V gene sequence: CDR1 SEHNR, CDR2 FQNEAQ (reference sequence). The CDR3 sequence is CASSGVLTKNIQYF. The DNA for the CDR3 is TGTGCCAGCAGCGGGGTGCTCACCAAAAACATTCAGTACTTC.

This clonotype was detected a few times. V and J are TRBV3-1 and TRBJ2-5, with no clear D. CDR1 LGHDT and CDR2 YNNKEL come from the germline V gene (reference sequence). V was cut by 3 bases and J by 3 bases, with 8 bases left in between. The CDR3 has 13 amino acids. The CDR3 nucleotides are TGTGCCAGCAGCCACGTCACAGAAGAGACCCAGTACTTC. The encoded protein is CASSHVTEETQYF.

The genes are TRBV12-3 or TRBV12-4 and TRBJ2-4; 10 positions match TRBD2. The CDR3 spans 14 residues. Trimming cost V 5 bases and J 7 bases; bases outside gene matches: 5. CDR3 in amino acids: CASSTGLARNIQYF. The CDR3 DNA reads as TGTGCCAGCAGTACGGGACTAGCGCGGAACATTCAGTACTTC.

This clonotype was counted many times. The rearrangement links TRBV12-3 or TRBV12-4 to TRBJ2-1, with a weak D call TRBD1 (6 bases). V was cut by 5 bases and J by 1 base, with 12 bases left in between. This CDR3 is built from 15 residues. The CDR3 DNA follows: TGTGCCAGCAGTCGTACAGGGCATTCCTACAATGAGCAGTTCTTC. As protein: CASSRTGHSYNEQFF.

This clonotype has just a few counts. The V gene is TRBV11-2, the J gene TRBJ2-5; 7 positions agree with TRBD2. CDR1 is SGHAT and CDR2 is FQNNGV in the germline V gene. The CDR3 covers 16 residues. Trimming cost V 3 bases and J 5 bases; bases outside gene matches: 12. The CDR3 region is CASSFGPGDYRETQYF. In nucleotides, the CDR3 is TGTGCCAGCAGCTTTGGGCCCGGGGACTACCGGGAGACCCAGTACTTC.

This clonotype came up many times. J is TRBJ1-1 and V is TRBV10-3; maybe TRBD1 (5 bases). The germline CDR1 and CDR2 sequences are ENHRY and SYGVKD. This CDR3 is built from 15 residues. V lost 6 bases and J lost 2, with 16 bases in between. CDR3 sequence reads: CAISTSTGTNTEAFF. CDR3 DNA: TGTGCCATCAGCACAAGTACCGGGACCAACACTGAAGCTTTCTTT.

With respect to this clonotype: This may be a read error, as it is one base from a much larger clone. The CDR3 sequence is CASSQDWADQGSYEQYF. Here the CDR3 DNA reads TGCGCCAGCAGCCAAGATTGGGCGGATCAGGGGTCCTACGAGCAGTACTTC. The V call is TRBV4-3, the J call TRBJ2-7; perhaps TRBD1 as D (6 bases). There are 17 residues in the CDR3. Trimming took 0 bases from V and 1 from J, leaving 16 bases between them. The germline CDR1 and CDR2 sequences are LGHNA and YSLEER.

Many counts were recorded for this clonotype. The chain carries TRBV12-3 or TRBV12-4 and TRBJ2-1; TRBD2 agrees at 7 bases. The CDR3 has 14 amino acids. V gave up 7 bases and J gave up 8 bases; unmatched junction bases: 11. CDR3 residues: CASNPLGRGHEQFF. Written as DNA, the CDR3 is TGTGCCAGCAACCCTTTGGGGAGGGGCCATGAGCAGTTCTTC.

By share, this clonotype ranks as medium-sized. The genes are TRBV29-1 and TRBJ2-7; perhaps TRBD2 as D (7 bases). CDR3 length: 17 amino acids. Trimming pared 0 bases from V and 4 bases from J, leaving 22 bases between. Germline V gene data show CDR1 as SQVTM and CDR2 as ANQGSEA. The CDR3 loop is CSVEDREGEGVLYEQYF. DNA for the CDR3: TGCAGCGTTGAAGATCGAGAGGGGGAGGGCGTATTGTACGAGCAGTACTTC.